The sequence of this TCR beta chain was determined in a study of blood T cell repertoires in COVID-19. Clones were sequenced by immunoSEQ multiplex PCR, and TCRdb holds only the in-frame ones, with some missing. The repertoire holds 190,000 or so clones, with approximately 84% as singletons. In its sample, this clone was seen a few times. Germline V gene lookup returns CDR1 SGHVS and CDR2 FNYEAQ. Trimming cost V 2 bases and J 4 bases, with 14 bases left between them. CDR3 length: 16 residues. The rearrangement joins TRBV7-6 to TRBJ2-2, with D perhaps matching TRBD2 (6 bases). This receptor was taken from a human donor with acute or convalescent COVID-19. The donor label of this sample is uncertain. The sample consisted of peripheral blood. The CDR3 loop reads CASSLLGGASTGELFF. As DNA, the CDR3 is TGTGCCAGCAGCTTATTGGGGGGAGCCAGCACCGGGGAGCTGTTTTTT.